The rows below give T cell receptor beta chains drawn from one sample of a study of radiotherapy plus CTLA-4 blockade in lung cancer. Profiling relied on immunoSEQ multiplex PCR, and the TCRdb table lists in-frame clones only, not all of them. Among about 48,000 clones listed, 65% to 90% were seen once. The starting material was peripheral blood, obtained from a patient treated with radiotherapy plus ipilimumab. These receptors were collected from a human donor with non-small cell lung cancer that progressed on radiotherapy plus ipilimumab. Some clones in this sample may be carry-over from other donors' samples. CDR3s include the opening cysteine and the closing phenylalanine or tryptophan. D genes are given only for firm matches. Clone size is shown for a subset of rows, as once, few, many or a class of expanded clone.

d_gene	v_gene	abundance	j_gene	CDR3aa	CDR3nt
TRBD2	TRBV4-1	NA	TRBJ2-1	CASSHGSGGALNEQFF	TGCGCCAGCAGCCATGGTAGCGGGGGGGCCCTCAATGAGCAGTTCTTC
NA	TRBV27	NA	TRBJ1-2	CASSGPLSGYTF	TGTGCCAGCAGTGGGCCCCTTTCTGGCTACACCTTC
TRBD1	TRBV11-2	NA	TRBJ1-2	CASSLGQGGYGYTF	TGTGCCAGCAGCTTGGGACAGGGGGGATATGGCTACACCTTC
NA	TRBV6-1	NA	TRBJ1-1	CASGRGRDTEAFF	TGTGCCAGCGGCAGGGGTCGGGACACTGAAGCTTTCTTT
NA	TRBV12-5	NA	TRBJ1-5	CASGSGGYNQPQHF	TGTGCTAGTGGTTCGGGGGGATACAATCAGCCCCAGCATTTT
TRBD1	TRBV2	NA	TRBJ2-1	CASKTPGQGADNEQFF	TGTGCCAGCAAAACTCCGGGACAGGGGGCCGACAATGAGCAGTTCTTC
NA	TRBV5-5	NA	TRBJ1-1	CASSWGHSNTEAFF	TGTGCCAGCAGCTGGGGACATTCGAACACTGAAGCTTTCTTT
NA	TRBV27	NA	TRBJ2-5	CASSTQTGGEQYF	TGTGCCAGCAGTACCCAGACAGGAGGAGAGCAGTACTTC
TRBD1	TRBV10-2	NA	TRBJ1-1	CASTAITGGIAFF	TGCGCCAGCACCGCTATTACAGGGGGCATCGCTTTCTTT
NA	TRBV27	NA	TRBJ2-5	CASSLSAGYQETQYF	TGTGCCAGCAGTTTAAGCGCCGGGTACCAAGAGACCCAGTACTTC
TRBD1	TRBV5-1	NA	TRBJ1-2	CASSPANRGVVGYTF	TGCGCCAGCAGCCCCGCTAACAGGGGAGTAGTTGGCTACACCTTC
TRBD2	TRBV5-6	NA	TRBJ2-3	CASSSGPLAGFRDTQYF	TGTGCCAGCAGCTCCGGGCCACTAGCGGGATTTCGGGATACGCAGTATTTT
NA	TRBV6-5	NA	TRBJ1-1	CASKPQGNTEAFF	TGTGCCAGTAAACCCCAGGGGAACACTGAAGCTTTCTTT
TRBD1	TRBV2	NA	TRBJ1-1	CASNLGQGRPGEAFF	TGTGCCAGCAATCTGGGACAGGGGCGCCCGGGGGAAGCTTTCTTT
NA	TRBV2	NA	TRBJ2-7	CASRGLQGYEQYF	TGTGCCAGCAGGGGGTTACAGGGCTACGAGCAGTACTTC
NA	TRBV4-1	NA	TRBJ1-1	CASSQGWTDNTEAFF	TGCGCCAGCAGCCAAGGTTGGACAGATAACACTGAAGCTTTCTTT
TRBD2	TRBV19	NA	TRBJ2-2	CASKGLAASNTGELFF	TGTGCCAGTAAGGGACTAGCGGCTTCGAACACCGGGGAGCTGTTTTTT
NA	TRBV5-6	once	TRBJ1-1	CASSRPQENTEAFF	TGTGCCAGCAGCCGGCCCCAGGAGAACACTGAAGCTTTCTTT
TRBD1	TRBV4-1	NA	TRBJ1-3	CASSQERDRGTGNTIYF	TGCGCCAGCAGCCAAGAGCGGGACAGGGGAACTGGAAACACCATATATTTT
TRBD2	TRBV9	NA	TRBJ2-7	CASSPRVAGAYEQYF	TGTGCCAGCAGCCCCCGGGTAGCGGGTGCCTACGAGCAGTACTTC
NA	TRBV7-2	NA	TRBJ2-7	CASSSSTKYEQYF	TGTGCCAGCAGCTCCTCTACTAAATACGAGCAGTACTTC
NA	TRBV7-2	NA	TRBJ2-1	CASGLGGAYNEQFF	TGTGCCAGCGGACTGGGCGGGGCTTACAATGAGCAGTTCTTC
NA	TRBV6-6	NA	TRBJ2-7	CASSVVYEQYF	TGTGCCAGCAGTGTAGTCTACGAGCAGTACTTC
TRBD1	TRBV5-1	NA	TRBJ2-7	CASSSNKDRGNRYEQYF	TGCGCCAGCAGCTCGAACAAGGACAGGGGAAATCGCTACGAGCAGTACTTC
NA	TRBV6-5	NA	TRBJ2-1	CASSYSSGVNNEQFF	TGTGCCAGCAGTTACTCGTCGGGAGTGAACAATGAGCAGTTCTTC
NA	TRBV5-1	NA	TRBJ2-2	CASNPSVTWTGELFF	TGCGCCAGCAATCCCTCTGTCACATGGACCGGGGAGCTGTTTTTT
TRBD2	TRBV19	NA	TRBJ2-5	CASSPSGRETQYF	TGTGCCAGTAGCCCTAGCGGGAGAGAGACCCAGTACTTC
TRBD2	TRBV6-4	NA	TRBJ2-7	CASSFGLAGVGEQYF	TGTGCCAGCAGTTTCGGACTAGCGGGAGTAGGCGAGCAGTACTTC
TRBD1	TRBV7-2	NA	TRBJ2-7	CASSRGQVEYEQYF	TGTGCCAGCAGCCGAGGACAGGTGGAGTACGAGCAGTACTTC
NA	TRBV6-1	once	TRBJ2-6	CASSEARYYSSGANVLTF	TGTGCCAGCAGTGAAGCGCGGTACTACTCCTCTGGGGCCAACGTCCTGACTTTC
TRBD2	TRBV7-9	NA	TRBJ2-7	CASSPWTSGSVYEQYF	TGTGCCAGCAGCCCCTGGACTAGCGGGAGTGTCTACGAGCAGTACTTC
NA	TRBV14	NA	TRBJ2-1	CASSPTSIEQFF	TGTGCCAGCAGCCCCACTAGCATTGAGCAGTTCTTC
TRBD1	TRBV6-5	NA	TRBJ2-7	CASRTWDSSAQYF	TGTGCCAGCAGGACCTGGGACAGTTCTGCGCAGTACTTC
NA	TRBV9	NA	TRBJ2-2	CASSVAGRGTGELFF	TGTGCCAGCAGCGTAGCCGGCAGGGGTACCGGGGAGCTGTTTTTT
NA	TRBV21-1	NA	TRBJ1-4	CASSKVRTGHEKLFF	TGTGCCAGCAGCAAAGTCAGGACAGGGCATGAAAAACTGTTTTTT
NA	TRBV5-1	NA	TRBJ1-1	CASSPDSYTEAFF	TGCGCCAGCAGCCCAGACAGTTACACTGAAGCTTTCTTT
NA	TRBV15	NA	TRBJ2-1	CATSTAGNEQFF	TGTGCCACTTCGACCGCCGGGAATGAGCAGTTCTTC
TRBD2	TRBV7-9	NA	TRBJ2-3	CASSLTSGTDTQYF	TGTGCCAGCAGCTTAACTAGCGGCACAGATACGCAGTATTTT
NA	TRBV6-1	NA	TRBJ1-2	CASSERVHYGYTF	TGTGCCAGCAGTGAACGAGTTCACTATGGCTACACCTTC
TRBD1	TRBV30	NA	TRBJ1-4	CAWSDLTGRKLFF	TGTGCCTGGAGTGACCTGACAGGGAGAAAACTGTTTTTT
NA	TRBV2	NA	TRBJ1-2	CASSEAWHTGYTF	TGTGCCAGCAGTGAAGCTTGGCATACGGGCTACACCTTC
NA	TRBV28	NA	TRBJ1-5	CASSLGGGGNQPQHF	TGTGCCAGCAGTTTAGGCGGGGGTGGCAATCAGCCCCAGCATTTT
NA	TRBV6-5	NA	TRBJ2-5	CASSYSRTQYF	TGTGCCAGCAGTTACTCTAGGACCCAGTACTTC
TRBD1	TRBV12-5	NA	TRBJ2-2	CASGSRTGTGAGELFF	TGTGCTAGTGGTTCCCGGACAGGGACGGGGGCCGGGGAGCTGTTTTTT